This T cell receptor (beta chain) is from a study of T-cell reconstitution after alpha-beta-depleted transplantation in children. Molecular barcoding with unique molecular identifiers was used for the TCRbeta library. TCRdb called the PCR reads again in MiXCR, with one record for every CDR3 protein. Altogether hundreds of thousands of distinct CDR3 sequences are present, approximately 20% being singletons, with the ten largest covering 3.3%. Trimming took 0 bases from V and 7 from J; bases not matched to a gene: 15. Germline V gene sequence: CDR1 SGHRS, CDR2 YFSETQ. CDR3 length: 18 amino acids. The genes are TRBV5-1 and TRBJ2-5, with TRBD1 matching 10 bases. This sample comprised PBMCs from the stem cell graft donor, obtained from the stem cell graft. The TCR originated in a human donor who donated a stem cell graft to a child with acute lymphoblastic leukemia. The CDR3 sequence is CASSLEVSGQGGTMTQYF. CDR3 sequence (DNA): TGCGCCAGCAGCTTGGAGGTCTCCGGACAGGGGGGAACGATGACCCAGTACTTC.